This TCR beta chain comes out of a study of cytomegalovirus exposure and HLA in healthy donors. Study findings and constraints: V- and J-gene trimming of TCR beta was linked (in a later analysis) to a missense DCLRE1C variant. Versus the approximately 700-donor mean, an Asian-associated ancestry cluster reportedly showed fewer N-insertions in a later analysis. Immune exposure information comprised only CMV serostatus.

This clone was counted once. The antigen is unknown. This PCR relied on a set of 60 Vbeta primers and 13 Jbeta primers. Using immunoSEQ multiplex PCR, the repertoire was profiled, and TCRdb retains in-frame clones only, with some absent. The repertoire holds 150,000 or so clones, with more than 75% as singletons. V was shortened by 0 bases and J by 2 bases, with 12 bases between the two germline ends. Germline values: CDR1 GTSNPN, CDR2 SVGIG (reference sequence). The CDR3 is 15 amino acids. In nominal health when sampled, donors likely had unrecorded immune exposures nonetheless. The sequenced material came from PBMCs. J is TRBJ2-3 and V is TRBV30; D unclear. The origin of this receptor is a man between 25 and 39 years old in good health and CMV-seropositive. The CDR3, as DNA: TGTGCCTGGAGTGTAATCCCCAGTTTCACAGATACGCAGTATTTT. It specifies CAWSVIPSFTDTQYF.